The 27 T cell receptor beta chains reported below all come from one sample, sequenced in a study of response to subunit inactivated influenza vaccine (dated by TCRdb to the late 2010s). The library was made by RT-PCR. The instrument given in TCRdb is Illumina HiSeq 2500. The public reads were quality trimmed at Q25 with fastp and then assembled into clones with MiXCR by TCRdb, keeping productive beta chains. CDR3 protein sequences are deduplicated, and each keeps its most common genes and DNA. This sample comprises some 520,000 distinct CDR3 sequences, approximately 15% of them detected only once. The ten largest clones add up to less than 4% of the sample. Specimen: CD4+ T cells sorted from PBMCs, collected about 24 months after vaccination. The receptor set was obtained from a man between 50 and 75 years old who received an inactivated influenza vaccine. Donor details come from another sample of the same person, matched by shared clones.

The rearrangement links TRBV20-1 to TRBJ2-1; no clear D. Germline loops: CDR1 DFQATT, CDR2 SNEGSKA (reference sequence). V lost 2 bases to trimming and J lost 5 bases, with 4 bases between them. The length of the CDR3 is 11 residues. The CDR3 loop is CSARYDNEQFF. DNA of the CDR3: TGCAGTGCTAGATATGACAATGAGCAGTTCTTC.

This clonotype was seen only a few times. The chain joins TRBV12-3 or TRBV12-4 to TRBJ1-6; no clear D gene. Trimming took off 3 bases at V and 3 bases at J, with 12 bases between the two ends. CDR3 length equals 16 residues. CDR3 sequence: CASSFWGEIYNSPLHF. As DNA, the CDR3 is TGTGCCAGCAGTTTCTGGGGTGAAATCTATAATTCACCCCTCCACTTT.

CDR3 amino acids: CAISEWGALNNSPLHF. DNA for the CDR3: TGTGCCATCAGTGAATGGGGGGCCCTAAATAATTCACCCCTCCACTTT. This chain links TRBV10-3 with TRBJ1-6; tentative D call: TRBD1 (6 bases). The length of the CDR3 is 16 residues. V dropped 3 bases and J dropped 5 bases, with 14 bases sitting between them. Germline values: CDR1 ENHRY, CDR2 SYGVKD.

This clonotype was recorded a few times. The rearrangement uses TRBV3-1 and TRBJ1-2; D may be TRBD1 (6 bases). The CDR3 sequence is 15 residues long. Germline V gene sequence: CDR1 LGHDT, CDR2 YNNKEL (reference sequence). The V and J ends lost 3 bases and 2 bases respectively, with 13 bases between them. Here the CDR3 DNA reads TGTGCCAGCAGCCATGAAGGACAGCTGAACTATGGCTACACCTTC. Translated, it gives CASSHEGQLNYGYTF.

This clonotype has only one observation. The gene calls are TRBV28 and TRBJ2-7, with TRBD2 matching 7 bases. CDR1 and CDR2 (germline): MDHEN, SYDVKM. CDR3 length equals 14 residues. V shed 6 bases, J shed 5 bases, and the junction held 10 bases outside the gene matches. CDR3 DNA sequence: TGTGCCAGCAGCCGAGCGGGAACCCTAAACGAGCAGTACTTC. Amino acids: CASSRAGTLNEQYF.

This CDR3 is CASSTSTAAWNEQFF. The CDR3 DNA reads TGCGCCAGCAGCACTTCGACAGCCGCATGGAATGAGCAGTTCTTC. The J gene is TRBJ2-1, the V gene TRBV10-1, with D perhaps TRBD1 (5 bases). This CDR3 contains 15 residues. V lost 6 bases and J 7 bases, leaving 19 bases between the germline ends. Per the germline V gene, CDR1 is WNHNN and CDR2 is SYGVQD (reference sequence).

The V call is TRBV9, the J call TRBJ2-2; 9 nucleotides align to TRBD1. The CDR3 has 16 residues. V was pared by 0 bases and J by 5 bases, with 5 bases of the junction left unmatched. Germline CDR1 reads SGDLS; CDR2 reads YYNGEE. Here the CDR3 reads CASSVGGTGRTGELFF. In DNA form, the CDR3 reads TGTGCCAGCAGCGTAGGAGGGACAGGGAGGACCGGGGAGCTGTTTTTT.

With respect to this clonotype: Sequence at one end of the junction differs from germline and may be a read error. The J gene is TRBJ2-6, the V gene TRBV24-1, with a tentative D call TRBD1 (6 bases). Germline loops: CDR1 KGHDR, CDR2 SFDVKD. CDR3 length: 17 amino acids. The CDR3 DNA sequence: TGTGCCACCAGTGATTCGAACAGGGTATCTGGGGCCAACGCCCTGACTTTC. Translated, it gives CATSDSNRVSGANALTF.

The J gene is TRBJ1-1, the V gene TRBV24-1; D possibly corresponds to TRBD1 (5 bases). Trimming removed 8 bases at V and 7 bases at J, with 16 bases between. This CDR3 has 13 amino acids. CDR1 is KGHDR, CDR2 SFDVKD, per germline. CDR3 sequence (DNA): TGTGCCACCAAGGCGAGGGGCGGAGATGAAGCTTTCTTT. Translated: CATKARGGDEAFF.

This clonotype was counted a few times. The chain couples TRBV29-1 to TRBJ1-2, with TRBD1 identical over 7 bases. Germline values: CDR1 SQVTM, CDR2 ANQGSEA. The V gene end was trimmed by 5 bases and the J gene end by 4 bases; junction bases not matched to a gene: 10. The CDR3 has 14 amino acids. Written as DNA, the CDR3 is TGCAGCGTTAAGCAGACAGGGCCGGGCTATGGCTACACCTTC. Translated: CSVKQTGPGYGYTF.

This clonotype appeared a few times. The CDR3 region has the DNA TGTGCCAGCAGTTACCGCAGTAGCGGGGGGCCCGGGGAGCTGTTTTTT. Amino acids: CASSYRSSGGPGELFF. This chain joins TRBV6-2 or TRBV6-3 and TRBJ2-2; 10 bases align to TRBD2. The CDR3 has 16 amino acids. Germline V gives CDR1 MNHEY, CDR2 SVGEGT. The V and J ends lost 2 bases and 6 bases, in that order; junction bases with no gene match: 6.

This clonotype has ten or more counts. The rearrangement uses TRBV12-3 or TRBV12-4 and TRBJ1-2; D is possibly TRBD1 (6 bases). The CDR3 spans 13 residues. The V end was cut by 6 bases, the J end by 1 base, with 9 bases between. CDR3 in DNA: TGTGCCAGCAGCCGGGACATTAACTATGGCTACACCTTC. This gives the protein CASSRDINYGYTF.

This clonotype was observed a handful of times. This chain connects TRBV9 to TRBJ1-6; TRBD1 matches at 11 bases. CDR1 and CDR2 (germline): SGDLS, YYNGEE. The trim removed 0 bases at V and 7 bases at J, leaving 0 bases unmatched. This CDR3 is built from 15 residues. CDR3 sequence: CASSVGDRGNSPLHF. CDR3 DNA sequence: TGTGCCAGCAGCGTAGGGGACAGGGGGAATTCACCCCTCCACTTT.

J is TRBJ1-1 and V is TRBV12-3 or TRBV12-4, with D tentatively TRBD1 (5 bases). The ends were cut back, 7 bases at V and 7 bases at J, with 16 bases in the middle. CDR3 length equals 13 residues. The CDR3 is CASNVWGGVEAFF. The CDR3 DNA follows: TGTGCCAGCAATGTTTGGGGCGGCGTTGAAGCTTTCTTT.

This clonotype showed up just a few times. The chain recombines TRBV20-1 with TRBJ1-5; 9 bases fit TRBD1. The CDR3 totals 15 residues. V shed 0 bases, J shed 4 bases, and the junction held 4 bases outside the gene matches. Germline values: CDR1 DFQATT, CDR2 SNEGSKA (reference sequence). This chain's CDR3 is CSARETGGANQPQHF. CDR3 DNA sequence: TGCAGTGCTAGAGAAACAGGGGGCGCAAATCAGCCCCAGCATTTT.

The chain joins TRBV28 to TRBJ2-7, with 7 bases fitting TRBD1. J was trimmed by 4 bases and V by 5 bases; bases with no gene match: 5. In germline, CDR1 is MDHEN, CDR2 SYDVKM. This CDR3 spans 13 amino acids. CDR3 in DNA: TGTGCCAGCAGTAGTAGGGGACAGTACGAGCAGTACTTC. It codes for CASSSRGQYEQYF.

This clonotype was counted at least ten times. The chain couples TRBV5-4 to TRBJ2-5, with TRBD1 matching 11 bases. The CDR3 runs to 14 residues. Germline-derived CDR1 and CDR2 are SGHNT and YYREEE (reference sequence). Unmatched junction bases numbered 3, after V lost 4 bases and J lost 4 bases. The DNA for the CDR3 is TGTGCCAGCAGCCTCGGACAGGGGGCAGAGACCCAGTACTTC. It is translated as CASSLGQGAETQYF.

This clonotype was seen repeatedly, ten times or more. The J gene is TRBJ2-2, the V gene TRBV12-3 or TRBV12-4, with D maybe TRBD1 (5 bases). CDR3 length: 15 amino acids. The germline V and J ends were trimmed by 2 bases and 4 bases, with 11 bases remaining between them. CDR3 sequence: CASSLLTGRTGELFF. CDR3 nucleotide sequence: TGTGCCAGCAGTTTATTAACAGGTCGCACCGGGGAGCTGTTTTTT.

The chain recombines TRBV10-2 with TRBJ2-3; possibly TRBD1 or TRBD2 for D (6 bases each). V was shortened by 7 bases and J by 2 bases, with 22 bases between the two germline ends. The CDR3 spans 17 residues. CDR1 is WSHSY, CDR2 SAAADI, per germline. The CDR3 sequence is CASKGGSRRGYTDTQYF. The CDR3 DNA reads as TGCGCCAGCAAGGGGGGTTCGCGGCGGGGATACACAGATACGCAGTATTTT.

This clonotype was found a few times. The chain joins TRBV7-8 to TRBJ2-5, with a possible D match to TRBD1 (5 bases). The germline V gene has CDR1 SGHVS and CDR2 FQNEAQ. V lost 0 bases and J lost 5, with 13 bases in between. The CDR3 has 15 residues. Written as DNA, the CDR3 is TGTGCCAGCAGCTTAGCCGGGTACTACAGGGAGACCCAGTACTTC. Its protein product is CASSLAGYYRETQYF.

This chain uses TRBV4-3 with TRBJ2-3, with D possibly being TRBD1 or TRBD2 (5 bases each). Germline loops: CDR1 LGHNA, CDR2 YSLEER. The CDR3 has 14 amino acids. Trimming took off 1 base at V and 8 bases at J, with 13 bases between the two ends. CDR3 region: CASSQGNTGGTQYF. The CDR3 nucleotides read TGCGCCAGCAGCCAAGGAAATACTGGGGGTACGCAGTATTTT.

Note on this clonotype: As the CDR3 is not closed by the conserved phenylalanine or tryptophan, this likely results from a read error. This chain connects TRBV28 to TRBJ2-7, with 8 positions matching TRBD1. The J segment lost 0 bases and the V segment lost 3 bases, leaving 4 bases of the junction unmatched. Per germline, CDR1 MDHEN and CDR2 SYDVKM. The CDR3 has 15 amino acids. DNA of the CDR3: TGTGCCAGCAGTTTCCCCGACAGGGGCTCCTACGAGCAGTACTAC. Amino acids: CASSFPDRGSYEQYY.

The table lists this clonotype with many counts. The CDR3 spells CASSVGRRETYEQYF. CDR3 DNA sequence: TGTGCCAGCAGCGTAGGGAGACGAGAAACCTACGAGCAGTACTTC. The rearrangement links TRBV9 to TRBJ2-7, with unresolved D. Trimming removed 0 bases at V and 2 bases at J, with 12 bases between. Germline loops: CDR1 SGDLS, CDR2 YYNGEE. The CDR3 length is 15 residues.

The V gene is TRBV4-2, the J gene TRBJ2-1; 8 positions match TRBD1. Germline values: CDR1 LGHNA, CDR2 YNFKEQ. J was trimmed by 5 bases and V by 0 bases; bases with no gene match: 6. The CDR3 totals 16 residues. The CDR3 region is CASSQDAGQGNNEQFF. The CDR3 bases are TGTGCCAGCAGCCAAGATGCAGGACAGGGCAACAATGAGCAGTTCTTC.

This clonotype is a singleton in its sample. The V call is TRBV6-2 or TRBV6-3, the J call TRBJ2-5, with 9 bases that match TRBD2. Germline CDR1 reads MNHEY; CDR2 reads SVGEGT. Losses at the gene ends were 3 bases for V and 1 base for J; bases not matched to a gene: 3. CDR3 size: 15 residues. The CDR3 reads CASSYLAGPQETQYF. The CDR3 coding sequence is TGTGCCAGCAGTTATCTAGCGGGGCCCCAAGAGACCCAGTACTTC.

This clonotype has ten or more counts. V usage is TRBV9 and J usage is TRBJ2-7; 8 bases line up with TRBD2. With 2 bases clipped from V and 6 bases from J, the junction kept 7 bases outside the gene matches. This CDR3 comprises 14 residues. CDR1 SGDLS and CDR2 YYNGEE come from the germline V gene. CDR3: CASSVGTRGSEQYF. The CDR3, as DNA: TGTGCCAGCAGCGTGGGGACTAGGGGCAGCGAGCAGTACTTC.

This clonotype was seen a handful of times. This chain joins TRBV5-1 and TRBJ2-5, with 7 bases matching TRBD2. The CDR3 covers 16 residues. Germline V gives CDR1 SGHRS, CDR2 YFSETQ. Trimming at V came to 4 bases and at J to 3 bases, leaving 12 bases not matched to a gene. The CDR3 sequence: CASSPGGAGTEETQYF. The CDR3 nucleotides are TGCGCCAGCAGCCCCGGGGGAGCGGGGACGGAAGAGACCCAGTACTTC.